This entry concerns a single T cell receptor beta chain. No antigen is known for it. The sample comes from a study of T cell responses to AZD1222 COVID-19 vaccine. The study's findings and limits: In the spike-specific TCR repertoire, nearly half reportedly target unmutated variant regions.

Per the germline V gene, CDR1 is MDHEN and CDR2 is SYDVKM. Losses at the gene ends were 3 bases for V and 5 bases for J; bases not matched to a gene: 6. There are 16 residues in the CDR3. Assay: immunoSEQ multiplex PCR; the TCRdb copy retains only in-frame clones and omits some. The data show about 150,000 clones, with more than 75% seen just once and about 4% held by the top ten. This sample comprised peripheral blood, obtained on day 0 of AZD1222 vaccination. V is TRBV28 and J is TRBJ2-5; 13 bases line up with TRBD2. This sequence originates from an adult in good health. CDR3 sequence (DNA): TGTGCCAGCAGTTTTCGGACTAGCGGGGGTGGGGAGACCCAGTACTTC. This codes for CASSFRTSGGGETQYF.